The clone carrying this T cell receptor (beta chain) was counted a few times. Antigen unknown. The data stem from a study of cytomegalovirus exposure and HLA in healthy donors. Points from the study as a whole: In an earlier analysis, about 87% or about 30%: the productive usage of most TCR beta V segments. For presence/absence analyses, sequencing depth was assumed to be roughly uniform across donors.

In the PCR, 60 Vbeta and 13 Jbeta primers were used. Using immunoSEQ multiplex PCR, the repertoire was profiled, and TCRdb retains in-frame clones only, with some absent. The sample gives about 210,000 clones, around 80% of which show up once; roughly 5.5% is in the top ten. CDR1 MNHNY and CDR2 SVGAGI come from the germline V gene (reference sequence). CDR3 size: 16 residues. V dropped 6 bases and J dropped 5; count of bases not matched to a gene: 13. The receptor comes from a middle-aged man in good health and CMV-seropositive. Sequencing was carried out using PBMCs. This chain connects TRBV6-6 to TRBJ2-3; 8 bases line up with TRBD1. The CDR3 DNA sequence: TGTGCCAGCAGCCCCCCGGACAGGGCTAAGCTAGATACGCAGTATTTT. Translation gives CASSPPDRAKLDTQYF.